Listed below are T cell receptor beta chains from one sample, sequenced in a study of T cells after yellow fever vaccination. Using its own MiXCR run on the 5' RACE reads, TCRdb lists one record per CDR3 protein. This sample has more than 45,000 distinct CDR3 sequences; 4.5% to 6% occur once, and the top ten carry 30% to 35%. The sequences come from PBMCs, either bulk or a sorted T-cell subset (CD4+, CD8+, memory, or dextramer-sorted; not recorded which), collected on the day of the yellow fever booster vaccination. The receptor set was obtained from a man between 18 and 29 years old who received the YFV17D yellow fever vaccine. Both conserved end residues are part of each CDR3. The D gene is left open where the match is weak. Expanded clones get a size class; other rows say once, few or many, or leave the size out.

CDR3nt,CDR3aa,d_gene,v_gene,abundance,j_gene
TGTGCCATCTCCCCGGGGTGGGGACAGGCGGACACCATATATTTT,CAISPGWGQADTIYF,TRBD1,TRBV10-3,few,TRBJ1-3
TGTGCCAGTAGTATTAATCACGCCGGGTCCTACGAGCAGTACTTC,CASSINHAGSYEQYF,.,TRBV19,.,TRBJ2-7
TGTGCCAGCAGCGTAGCACAGGCCCCCTTTTACGAGCAGTACTTC,CASSVAQAPFYEQYF,.,TRBV9,many,TRBJ2-7
TGTGCCAGCAGCCCCAGAAGCGGGGGGGCTGTCTATGAGCAGTTCTTC,CASSPRSGGAVYEQFF,TRBD2,TRBV7-9,many,TRBJ2-1
.,CASSTSTGWLETQYF,.,TRBV12-3/TRBV12-4,many,TRBJ2-5
TGTGCCAGCAGCCCCCAGGGGGCCTCCTACAATGAGCAGTTCTTC,CASSPQGASYNEQFF,TRBD1,TRBV7-9,few,TRBJ2-1
TGTGCCAGCAGCAGTAGCGGGGGGGCTCCCAAAAACATTCAGTACTTC,CASSSSGGAPKNIQYF,TRBD2,TRBV5-4,few,TRBJ2-4
TGTGCCAGCTCACAGGACAGCGGCTATGGCTACACCTTC,CASSQDSGYGYTF,.,TRBV18,few,TRBJ1-2
TGCGCCAGCAGCCAAAGGGGCGCCGGGGAGCTGTTTTTT,CASSQRGAGELFF,.,TRBV4-1,many,TRBJ2-2
TGTGCCAGCAGCGGACAGACCTACAATGAGCAGTTCTTC,CASSGQTYNEQFF,.,TRBV7-2,many,TRBJ2-1
TGCAGCGTTGAAAACTACAATGAGGCAGAACAAGAGACCCAGTACTTC,CSVENYNEAEQETQYF,.,TRBV29-1,many,TRBJ2-5
TGTGCCGGCAGTTTAGCGCGGGGGGCTAATGAAAAACTGTTTTTT,CAGSLARGANEKLFF,.,TRBV12-3/TRBV12-4,.,TRBJ1-4
TGTGCCTCAGGGACAGGGGCGACCGGGGAGCTGTTTTTT,CASGTGATGELFF,TRBD1,TRBV19,few,TRBJ2-2
TGCGCCAGCAGCCCCGGGAAGAACACTGAAGCTTTCTTT,CASSPGKNTEAFF,.,TRBV5-1,many,TRBJ1-1
TGTGCCAGCAGCCAAGGTCTCCCAGGGAACTATGGCTACACCTTC,CASSQGLPGNYGYTF,.,TRBV3-1,.,TRBJ1-2
TGTGCCAGCAGCCCCGGACGGATCTCTGGAAACACCATATATTTT,CASSPGRISGNTIYF,.,TRBV4-2,many,TRBJ1-3
TGTGCCAGCAGCGCCGGACTAGCGGGGGGGAATGAGCAGTTCTTC,CASSAGLAGGNEQFF,TRBD2,TRBV7-9,many,TRBJ2-1
TGTGCCAGCAGTGCCGGGACAGAAGCTTTCTTT,CASSAGTEAFF,.,TRBV6-5,many,TRBJ1-1
TGTGCCAGCAGTGGCCTGGCGTTGGAGACCCAGTACTTC,CASSGLALETQYF,.,TRBV25-1,many,TRBJ2-5
TGTGCCAGCAGCCACAGGGGGAGCACCGGGGAGCTGTTTTTT,CASSHRGSTGELFF,TRBD1,TRBV14,.,TRBJ2-2
TGTGCCAGCAGCCTGGGTCGGCTTCTTTCGGAGGAGCAGTTCTTC,CASSLGRLLSEEQFF,.,TRBV5-4,.,TRBJ2-1
TGTGCCACCCCGGGACAGGGGGCTGGCTACACCTTC,CATPGQGAGYTF,TRBD1,TRBV6-2/TRBV6-3,few,TRBJ1-2
TGCGCCAGCAGCCAAGTAGCAAGCTACGAGCAGTACTTC,CASSQVASYEQYF,.,TRBV4-1,.,TRBJ2-7
TGTGCCAGCAGTTGGCCGAGGGGAGGTAGTGAAAAACTGTTTTTT,CASSWPRGGSEKLFF,.,TRBV12-3/TRBV12-4,many,TRBJ1-4
TGTGCCACCAGTGAAAGCTCCTACAATGAGCAGTTCTTC,CATSESSYNEQFF,.,TRBV24-1,.,TRBJ2-1
TGTGCCACCAGCAGAGATATGGGTTCGCAGACCCAGTACTTC,CATSRDMGSQTQYF,.,TRBV15,many,TRBJ2-5
TGCGCCAGCAGCTTGGGAGGACTTTACAATGAGCAGTTCTTC,CASSLGGLYNEQFF,.,TRBV5-1,many,TRBJ2-1
TGTGCCAGCCTCCTGGAGCCGGGACAGGGTGAAGGCTACACCTTC,CASLLEPGQGEGYTF,TRBD1,TRBV7-2,few,TRBJ1-2
TGTGCCAGCAGACCCCCCGGGGTCTCGGATACGCAGTATTTT,CASRPPGVSDTQYF,.,TRBV7-6,few,TRBJ2-3
TGTGCCTGGAGGAAGGGCACTGAAGCTTTCTTT,CAWRKGTEAFF,.,TRBV30,.,TRBJ1-1
TGTGCCAGCTCACCACGGGGCCTCTCTAACACCGGGGAGCTGTTTTTT,CASSPRGLSNTGELFF,.,TRBV18,few,TRBJ2-2
TGTGCCAGCTCACCGCGGGACAGGGGAGGCGAGCAGTACTTC,CASSPRDRGGEQYF,TRBD1,TRBV18,.,TRBJ2-7
TGCGCCAGCTCGGCGGGACAACTATCCACAGATACGCAGTATTTT,CASSAGQLSTDTQYF,.,TRBV5-1,many,TRBJ2-3
TGCGCCAGCAGCCCCGCCCCAGCGGGGGGGCGTTGGGAGACCCAGTACTTC,CASSPAPAGGRWETQYF,TRBD2,TRBV5-1,many,TRBJ2-5
TGTGCCAGCACCACGAACACCGGGGAGCTGTTTTTT,CASTTNTGELFF,.,TRBV9,few,TRBJ2-2
TGTGCCAGCAGTTCTCGTTGGGGGACCCAGTACTTC,CASSSRWGTQYF,.,TRBV7-2,few,TRBJ2-5
TGTGCCAGCAGTAACCGGGATGCGGCTTTCTTT,CASSNRDAAFF,.,TRBV7-2,many,TRBJ1-1
TGCGCCAGCAGCCAAGTCGGACAGGAACTGTTTTTT,CASSQVGQELFF,TRBD1,TRBV4-1,many,TRBJ1-4
TGTGCCAGCAGCCCCTGGGACCCCGTGGGGACCCAGTACTTC,CASSPWDPVGTQYF,.,TRBV27,many,TRBJ2-5
TGTGCCAGCAGACAAGGCTTAGCGGGGGTTTACTTC,CASRQGLAGVYF,TRBD2,TRBV2,.,TRBJ2-7
TGCGCCAGCAGCCAAGAGCTAGCGGGGTGGCGGAGTGAGCAGTTCTTC,CASSQELAGWRSEQFF,TRBD2,TRBV4-3,many,TRBJ2-1
TGCGCCAGCAGCTACGGGACAGGAGGATACGAGCAGTACTTC,CASSYGTGGYEQYF,TRBD1,TRBV5-1,many,TRBJ2-7